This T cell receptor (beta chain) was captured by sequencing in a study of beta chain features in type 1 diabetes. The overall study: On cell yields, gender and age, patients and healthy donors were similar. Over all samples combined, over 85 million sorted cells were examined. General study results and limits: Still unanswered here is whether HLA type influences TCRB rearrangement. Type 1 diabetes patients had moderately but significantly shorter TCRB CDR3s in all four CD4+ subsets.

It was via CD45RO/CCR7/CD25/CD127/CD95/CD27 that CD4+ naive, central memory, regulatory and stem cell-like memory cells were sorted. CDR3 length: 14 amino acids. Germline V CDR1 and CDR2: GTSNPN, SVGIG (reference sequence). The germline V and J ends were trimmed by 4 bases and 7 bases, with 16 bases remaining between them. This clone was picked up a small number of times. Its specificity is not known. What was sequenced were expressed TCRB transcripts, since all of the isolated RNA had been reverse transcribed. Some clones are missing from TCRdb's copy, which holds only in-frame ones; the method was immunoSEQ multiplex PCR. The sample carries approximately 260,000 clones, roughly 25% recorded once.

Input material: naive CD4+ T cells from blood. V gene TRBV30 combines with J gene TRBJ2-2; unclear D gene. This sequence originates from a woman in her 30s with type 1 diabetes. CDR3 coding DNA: TGTGCCTGGATGCTATCTAGGCTGAGCGGGGAGCTGTTTTTT. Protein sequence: CAWMLSRLSGELFF.